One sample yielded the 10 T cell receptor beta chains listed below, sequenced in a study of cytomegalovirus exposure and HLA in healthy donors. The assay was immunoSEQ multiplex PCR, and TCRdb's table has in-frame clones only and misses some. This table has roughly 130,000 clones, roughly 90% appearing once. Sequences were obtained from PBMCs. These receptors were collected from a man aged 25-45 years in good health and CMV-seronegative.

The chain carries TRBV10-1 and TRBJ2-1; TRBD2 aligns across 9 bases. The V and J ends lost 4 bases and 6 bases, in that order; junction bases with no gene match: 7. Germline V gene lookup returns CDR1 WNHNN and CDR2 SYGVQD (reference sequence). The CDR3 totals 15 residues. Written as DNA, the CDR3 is TGCGCCAGCAGTGCGGGGACTAGCCTTTCCAATGAGCAGTTCTTC. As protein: CASSAGTSLSNEQFF.

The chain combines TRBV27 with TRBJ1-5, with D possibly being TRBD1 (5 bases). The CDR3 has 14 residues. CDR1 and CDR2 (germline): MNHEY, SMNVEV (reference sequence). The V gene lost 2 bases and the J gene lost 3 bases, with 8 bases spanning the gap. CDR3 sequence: CASSLGGFNQPQHF. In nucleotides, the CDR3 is TGTGCCAGCAGTTTAGGGGGGTTCAATCAGCCCCAGCATTTT.

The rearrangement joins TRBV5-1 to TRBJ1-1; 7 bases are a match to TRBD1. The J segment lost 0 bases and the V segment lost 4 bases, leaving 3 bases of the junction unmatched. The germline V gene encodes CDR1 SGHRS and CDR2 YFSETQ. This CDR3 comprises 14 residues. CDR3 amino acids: CASSPGTVNTEAFF. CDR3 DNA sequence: TGCGCCAGCAGCCCAGGGACAGTGAACACTGAAGCTTTCTTT.

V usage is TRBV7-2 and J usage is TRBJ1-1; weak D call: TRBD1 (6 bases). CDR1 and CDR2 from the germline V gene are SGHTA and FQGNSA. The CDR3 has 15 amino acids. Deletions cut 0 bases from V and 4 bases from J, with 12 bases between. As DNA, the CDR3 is TGTGCCAGCAGCTTAGCAGTACTAGGGGGCACTGAAGCTTTCTTT. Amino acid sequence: CASSLAVLGGTEAFF.

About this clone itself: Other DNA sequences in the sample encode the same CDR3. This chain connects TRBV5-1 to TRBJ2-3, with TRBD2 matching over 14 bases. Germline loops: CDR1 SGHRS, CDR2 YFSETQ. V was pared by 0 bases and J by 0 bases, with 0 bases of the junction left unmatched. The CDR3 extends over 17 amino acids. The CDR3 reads CASSLGLAGGSTDTQYF. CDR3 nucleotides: TGCGCCAGCAGCTTGGGACTAGCGGGGGGGAGCACAGATACGCAGTATTTT. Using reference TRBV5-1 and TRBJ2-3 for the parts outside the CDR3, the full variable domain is KAGVTQTPRYLIKTRGQQVTLSCSPISGHRSVSWYQQTPGQGLQFLFEYFSETQRNKGNFPGRFSGRQFSNSRSEMNVSTLELGDSALYLCASSLGLAGGSTDTQYFGPGTRLTVL.

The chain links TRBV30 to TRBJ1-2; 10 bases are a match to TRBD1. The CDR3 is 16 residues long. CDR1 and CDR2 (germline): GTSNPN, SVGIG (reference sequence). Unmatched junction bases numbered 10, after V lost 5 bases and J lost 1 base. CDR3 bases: TGTGCCTGGCTTCCGGGACAGGGGTCCTATAACTATGGCTACACCTTC. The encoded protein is CAWLPGQGSYNYGYTF.

The CDR3 region has the DNA TGTGCCAGCAGCGTAGGGACAGGGGCCGGGGAGCTGTTTTTT. This codes for CASSVGTGAGELFF. The chain uses TRBV9 and TRBJ2-2; the match to TRBD1 covers 9 bases. The germline gives CDR1 SGDLS, CDR2 YYNGEE. The CDR3 totals 14 residues. With V trimmed by 0 bases and J by 6 bases, 0 bases remained unmatched.

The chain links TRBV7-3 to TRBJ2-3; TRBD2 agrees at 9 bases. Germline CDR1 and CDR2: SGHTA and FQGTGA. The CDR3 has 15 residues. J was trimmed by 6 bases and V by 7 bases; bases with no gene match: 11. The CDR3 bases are TGTGCCAGCAAGGTTCGGGCGGGAGGGTTGGATACGCAGTATTTT. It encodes CASKVRAGGLDTQYF. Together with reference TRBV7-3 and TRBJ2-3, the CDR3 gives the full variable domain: GAGVSQTPSNKVTEKGKYVELRCDPISGHTALYWYRQSLGQGPEFLIYFQGTGAADDSGLPNDRFFAVRPEGSVSTLKIQRTERGDSAVYLCASKVRAGGLDTQYFGPGTRLTVL.

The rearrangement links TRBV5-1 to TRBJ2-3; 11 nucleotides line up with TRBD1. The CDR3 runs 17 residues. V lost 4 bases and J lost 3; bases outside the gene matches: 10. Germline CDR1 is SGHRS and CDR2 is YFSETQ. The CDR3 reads CASSTGTGGVSTDTQYF. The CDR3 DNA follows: TGCGCCAGCAGCACCGGGACAGGGGGTGTCTCAACAGATACGCAGTATTTT.

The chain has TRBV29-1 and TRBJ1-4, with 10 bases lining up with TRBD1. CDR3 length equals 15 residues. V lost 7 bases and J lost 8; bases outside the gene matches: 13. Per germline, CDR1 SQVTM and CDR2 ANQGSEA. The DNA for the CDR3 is TGCAGCGCCGACATAGCGACAGGGGGCAGGGAAAAACTGTTTTTT. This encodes CSADIATGGREKLFF.